This is a list of T cell receptor beta chains from one sample in a study of shared T cell receptors in the human thymus. Data came from immunoSEQ multiplex PCR; TCRdb stores just in-frame clones and leaves some out. The sample shows over 650,000 clones, 70% to 90% of them seen only once. These sequences were also reported in another study, on human thymus T cells.

The sequenced sample consisted of thymocytes. These receptors originate from a boy under two years old with a congenital heart defect. CDR3s include the opening cysteine and the closing phenylalanine or tryptophan.

J gene | V gene | CDR3 protein
TRBJ1-1 | TRBV28 | CASSQGNTEAFF
TRBJ2-4 | TRBV28 | CASGLAGAAAKNIQYF
TRBJ1-1 | TRBV14 | CASSLQELARNTEAFF
TRBJ2-1 | TRBV6-4 | CASSEVGLAGGPVEQFF
TRBJ2-2 | TRBV5-1 | CASKEGPDGGELFF
TRBJ2-1 | TRBV2 | CASSATGMNYNEQFF
TRBJ1-4 | TRBV6-4 | CATFTGGCNEKLFF
TRBJ2-3 | TRBV11-2 | CASRSRLAGGPDTQYF
TRBJ2-1 | TRBV5-1 | CASSDGTSGSWPSYNEQFF
TRBJ2-7 | TRBV12-5 | CASGLERQGFKEQYF
TRBJ2-7 | TRBV5-1 | CASSLSRTGANEQYF
TRBJ2-1 | TRBV6-1 | CASSEGGGYYNEQFF
TRBJ2-1 | TRBV30 | CAWSSQSSYNEQFF
TRBJ1-5 | TRBV14 | CASSLQGQPQHF
TRBJ2-1 | TRBV27 | CASMAGGPGEQFF
TRBJ1-2 | TRBV9 | CASSAQGAQGYTF
TRBJ2-7 | TRBV21-1 | CASRGTSGGQNSEQYF
TRBJ1-5 | TRBV2 | CASSEGTGGLSISNQPQHF
TRBJ2-2 | TRBV19 | CASSISPQGWVNTGELFF
TRBJ1-1 | TRBV4-3 | CASSQDLVANTEAFF
TRBJ1-1 | TRBV5-1 | CASSLAVSGEAFF
TRBJ2-1 | TRBV4-3 | CASSRSPAGERNEQFF
TRBJ2-1 | TRBV6-6 | CASTTRQRNNEQFF
TRBJ2-1 | TRBV15 | CATSRREDRVNEQFF
TRBJ2-5 | TRBV5-1 | CASSVQAQETQYF
TRBJ2-1 | TRBV28 | CATLIPGGAGWRAGGTWNEQFF
TRBJ2-4 | TRBV11-2 | CASSPRGEESDIQYF
TRBJ2-1 | TRBV5-1 | CASSSEGNEQFF
TRBJ1-2 | TRBV6-4 | CASSDTTGTGLYGYTF
TRBJ1-4 | TRBV5-6 | CASNRGGVNEKLFF
TRBJ2-7 | TRBV28 | CATSTPSGRASYEQYF
TRBJ1-1 | TRBV27 | CASSSSSQQGNSDTEAFF
TRBJ1-1 | TRBV11-2 | CASSVKTVMNTEAFF
TRBJ2-7 | TRBV4-2 | CASSQRGQPLFYEQYF
TRBJ1-4 | TRBV14 | CASSPGQVRTGHEKLFF
TRBJ1-6 | TRBV5-6 | CASTLTDRGYPLHF
TRBJ1-2 | TRBV28 | CATIWFGQGGLRDYGYTF
TRBJ1-5 | TRBV2 | CASSERGLNQPQHF
TRBJ2-7 | TRBV7-2 | CASSLAHIRGPYEQYF
TRBJ2-1 | TRBV5-1 | CASSNTRGSEQFF
TRBJ2-2 | TRBV28 | CASSRPGTENTGELFF
TRBJ1-1 | TRBV6-5 | CASSYSDDREITEAFF
TRBJ2-3 | TRBV7-3 | CASSSLAEATDTQYF